Shown below are 22 T cell receptor beta chains from a single sample sequenced in a study of patients and donors after allogeneic stem cell transplantation. TCRdb passed the RT-PCR reads through MiXCR, listing each CDR3 protein once. This table holds approximately 160,000 distinct CDR3 sequences, more than 20% found once. The sample was blood, either unsorted or a sorted T cell fraction (not recorded which). These receptor sequences come from a human donor who was either an allogeneic HSCT recipient or a stem cell or donor lymphocyte infusion donor (not recorded which). It is not recorded whose cells these are; they may come from a transplant donor.

The chain links TRBV24-1 to TRBJ1-4, with D tentatively TRBD1 (5 bases). V lost 9 bases to trimming and J lost 7 bases, with 14 bases between them. The CDR3 runs to 13 residues. Germline assignment: CDR1 KGHDR and CDR2 SFDVKD. In nucleotides, the CDR3 is TGTGCCACCGACGGGGGGGGAGGTGAAAAACTGTTTTTT. It translates to CATDGGGGEKLFF.

There are a few counts of this clonotype. This chain connects TRBV4-2 to TRBJ2-7, with 9 positions matching TRBD1. V lost 0 bases and J lost 4; bases outside the gene matches: 7. Germline CDR1 and CDR2: LGHNA and YNFKEQ. The CDR3 totals 16 residues. CDR3 nucleotide sequence: TGTGCCAGCAGCCAAGATTTGCGGGACAGGGAATACGAGCAGTACTTC. This codes for CASSQDLRDREYEQYF.

This clonotype has a handful of counts. The chain couples TRBV3-1 to TRBJ2-3, with D uncertain. Germline CDR1 LGHDT, CDR2 YNNKEL (reference sequence). V gave up 0 bases and J gave up 2 bases, with 12 bases separating them. This CDR3 is 16 amino acids long. CDR3 sequence reads: CASSQDVTWTTDTQYF. For the CDR3, the DNA is TGTGCCAGCAGCCAAGATGTCACGTGGACCACAGATACGCAGTATTTT.

CDR3 DNA: TGCAGTGCTATTATGGGCGCAGGCAATCAGCCCCAGCATTTT. Residues: CSAIMGAGNQPQHF. The chain combines TRBV20-1 with TRBJ1-5; unclear D gene. The germline V gene has CDR1 DFQATT and CDR2 SNEGSKA (reference sequence). Trimming shortened V by 4 bases and J by 2 bases, and 12 bases separated the two germline ends. The CDR3 has 14 residues.

V is TRBV20-1 and J is TRBJ2-1; TRBD2 might be the D (5 bases). Germline V gene sequence: CDR1 DFQATT, CDR2 SNEGSKA (reference sequence). The CDR3 has 15 amino acids. The V gene lost 1 base and the J gene lost 0 bases, with 10 bases spanning the gap. CDR3 region: CSARVKGSSYNEQFF. Written as DNA, the CDR3 is TGCAGTGCTAGAGTGAAAGGGAGCTCCTACAATGAGCAGTTCTTC.

This clonotype was counted between two and nine times. This chain joins TRBV27 and TRBJ2-3; 8 bases align to TRBD2. Germline assignment: CDR1 MNHEY and CDR2 SMNVEV (reference sequence). V was clipped by 1 base and J by 0 bases; unmatched bases: 6. The CDR3 is 17 amino acids. The CDR3 DNA reads as TGTGCCAGCAGTTTATTTGCGGGAGGCCAGAGCACAGATACGCAGTATTTT. Amino acids: CASSLFAGGQSTDTQYF.

The chain combines TRBV7-2 with TRBJ2-3, with D unclear. V lost 3 bases and J lost 1, with 11 bases in between. The CDR3 length is 15 residues. The germline CDR1 and CDR2 sequences are SGHTA and FQGNSA. In DNA form, the CDR3 reads TGTGCCAGCAGCTTGACCACGGCAGGCACAGATACGCAGTATTTT. It encodes CASSLTTAGTDTQYF.

In its sample, this clonotype was seen many times. The chain couples TRBV12-3 or TRBV12-4 to TRBJ1-2, with D tentatively TRBD1 (5 bases). This CDR3 has 14 amino acids. Trimming cost V 3 bases and J 2 bases, with 10 bases left between them. CDR3 in DNA: TGTGCCAGCAGTTTCCGAGGGGCCAACTATGGCTACACCTTC. This sequence encodes CASSFRGANYGYTF.

This clonotype showed up just a few times. The J gene is TRBJ2-2, the V gene TRBV10-3; tentative D call: TRBD2 (6 bases). This CDR3 comprises 16 residues. The germline CDR1 and CDR2 sequences are ENHRY and SYGVKD. Trimming pared 0 bases from V and 1 base from J, leaving 9 bases between. CDR3: CAISESGTENTGELFF. CDR3 DNA: TGTGCCATCAGTGAGTCAGGGACTGAGAACACCGGGGAGCTGTTTTTT.

The genes are TRBV12-3 or TRBV12-4 and TRBJ1-1; the D gene is possibly TRBD1 (5 bases). The CDR3 runs 14 residues. Trimming left V 3 bases short and J 4 bases short, with 12 bases between. This chain's CDR3 is CASSFGRDGTEAFF. CDR3 in DNA: TGTGCCAGCAGTTTCGGCAGGGATGGCACTGAAGCTTTCTTT.

The sample holds many counts of this clonotype. V is TRBV29-1 and J is TRBJ1-2; D unresolved. The CDR3 consists of 11 residues. Trimming removed 2 bases from V and 4 bases from J, with 5 bases in between. CDR1 is SQVTM and CDR2 is ANQGSEA in the germline V gene. Here the CDR3 DNA reads TGCAGCGTTGAAATGGGCTATGGCTACACCTTC. Translating it yields CSVEMGYGYTF. The entire variable domain, with the rest obtained from reference TRBV29-1 and TRBJ1-2, is as follows: SAVISQKPSRDICQRGTSLTIQCQVDSQVTMMFWYRQQPGQSLTLIATANQGSEATYESGFVIDKFPISRPNLTFSTLTVSNMSPEDSSIYLCSVEMGYGYTFGSGTRLTVV.

The rearrangement links TRBV20-1 to TRBJ1-6, with TRBD1 as a possible D gene (6 bases). The CDR3 has 14 amino acids. V lost 5 bases and J 7 bases, leaving 15 bases between the germline ends. Germline V lookup: CDR1 DFQATT, CDR2 SNEGSKA (reference sequence). CDR3 DNA sequence: TGCAGTGCTGGGAACAGGGCGGAAAATTCACCCCTCCACTTT. Encoded protein: CSAGNRAENSPLHF.

The chain carries TRBV4-3 and TRBJ1-1, with D maybe TRBD1 (5 bases). The germline gives CDR1 LGHNA, CDR2 YSLEER. Trimming left V 0 bases short and J 1 base short, with 9 bases between. This CDR3 is 15 amino acids long. In DNA form, the CDR3 reads TGCGCCAGCAGCCAAGAAGGGGCGTCGAACACTGAAGCTTTCTTT. Translating gives CASSQEGASNTEAFF.

V gene TRBV12-3 or TRBV12-4 combines with J gene TRBJ1-1; no clear D gene. The CDR3 totals 12 residues. V was clipped by 4 bases and J by 4 bases, with 7 bases between them. CDR3 sequence: CASSSIVTEAFF. The CDR3 bases are TGTGCCAGCAGTTCGATAGTCACTGAAGCTTTCTTT.

The chain couples TRBV6-2 or TRBV6-3 to TRBJ2-7; 8 positions agree with TRBD1. The germline gives CDR1 MNHEY, CDR2 SVGEGT. The length of the CDR3 is 13 residues. V trimming: 6 bases; J trimming: 3 bases; junction bases outside the gene matches: 4. The CDR3: CASSPTGGYEQYF. The CDR3 DNA sequence: TGTGCCAGCAGCCCCACAGGGGGCTACGAGCAGTACTTC.

This clonotype was observed a handful of times. The chain's CDR3 is CASSAGPDRNTEAFF. The CDR3 DNA reads TGTGCCAGCAGCGCTGGCCCGGACAGGAACACTGAAGCTTTCTTT. The V call is TRBV9, the J call TRBJ1-1; TRBD1 is a possible D gene (6 bases). This CDR3 has 15 amino acids. Germline V lookup: CDR1 SGDLS, CDR2 YYNGEE. V lost 3 bases and J 1 base, leaving 13 bases between the germline ends.

CDR3 coding DNA: TGTGCCAGCAGTGCCCCGGAGAACTACGAGCAGTACTTC. Translation: CASSAPENYEQYF. This sequence joins TRBV2 and TRBJ2-7; D call uncertain. CDR3 length: 13 amino acids. Looked up from germline, CDR1 is SNHLY and CDR2 is FYNNEI. V lost 4 bases and J lost 3, with 10 bases in between.

The chain combines TRBV20-1 with TRBJ1-4, with D perhaps matching TRBD1 (5 bases). The CDR3 runs 15 residues. Germline V gene sequence: CDR1 DFQATT, CDR2 SNEGSKA (reference sequence). Trimming removed 5 bases at V and 10 bases at J, with 23 bases between. CDR3 sequence (DNA): TGCAGTGCTCCTGCACCGGGACGGCCGGGGAGAAAACTGTTTTTT. Translating it yields CSAPAPGRPGRKLFF.

This clonotype occurred a few times. This chain uses TRBV7-9 with TRBJ1-1; D perhaps matches TRBD1 (5 bases). The germline V and J ends were trimmed by 5 bases and 6 bases, with 16 bases remaining between them. CDR1 SEHNR and CDR2 FQNEAQ come from the germline V gene (reference sequence). The CDR3 sequence is 14 residues long. CDR3 loop: CASSPTRRGSEAFF. Here the CDR3 DNA reads TGTGCCAGCAGCCCCACTCGTAGGGGCTCTGAAGCTTTCTTT.

V gene TRBV20-1 combines with J gene TRBJ2-7; 9 nucleotides match TRBD2. Germline values: CDR1 DFQATT, CDR2 SNEGSKA (reference sequence). The V and J ends lost 2 bases and 4 bases, in that order; junction bases with no gene match: 6. This CDR3 contains 14 residues. The CDR3 region is CSARPLAGGYEQYF. Here the CDR3 DNA reads TGCAGTGCTAGACCGCTGGCGGGAGGGTACGAGCAGTACTTC.

This clonotype appeared a few times. V and J are TRBV20-1 and TRBJ1-2; 10 nucleotides align to TRBD1. CDR1 is DFQATT, CDR2 SNEGSKA, per germline (reference sequence). The CDR3 covers 16 residues. The V segment lost 5 bases and the J segment 2 bases; nucleotides outside the gene matches: 11. The DNA of the CDR3 is TGCAGTGCTCCCGGGACAGGGGCACTTATGAACTATGGCTACACCTTC. Protein sequence: CSAPGTGALMNYGYTF.

The chain uses TRBV5-1 and TRBJ2-7; weak D call: TRBD1 (6 bases). Trimming took off 1 base at V and 3 bases at J, with 14 bases between the two ends. The CDR3 covers 15 residues. Germline V gene sequence: CDR1 SGHRS, CDR2 YFSETQ. As DNA, the CDR3 is TGCGCCAGCAGCTTGATCCGGACAGCCGACTACGAGCAGTACTTC. It codes for CASSLIRTADYEQYF. The variable domain in full, with the rest retrieved from reference TRBV5-1 and TRBJ2-7, is KAGVTQTPRYLIKTRGQQVTLSCSPISGHRSVSWYQQTPGQGLQFLFEYFSETQRNKGNFPGRFSGRQFSNSRSEMNVSTLELGDSALYLCASSLIRTADYEQYFGPGTRLTVT.